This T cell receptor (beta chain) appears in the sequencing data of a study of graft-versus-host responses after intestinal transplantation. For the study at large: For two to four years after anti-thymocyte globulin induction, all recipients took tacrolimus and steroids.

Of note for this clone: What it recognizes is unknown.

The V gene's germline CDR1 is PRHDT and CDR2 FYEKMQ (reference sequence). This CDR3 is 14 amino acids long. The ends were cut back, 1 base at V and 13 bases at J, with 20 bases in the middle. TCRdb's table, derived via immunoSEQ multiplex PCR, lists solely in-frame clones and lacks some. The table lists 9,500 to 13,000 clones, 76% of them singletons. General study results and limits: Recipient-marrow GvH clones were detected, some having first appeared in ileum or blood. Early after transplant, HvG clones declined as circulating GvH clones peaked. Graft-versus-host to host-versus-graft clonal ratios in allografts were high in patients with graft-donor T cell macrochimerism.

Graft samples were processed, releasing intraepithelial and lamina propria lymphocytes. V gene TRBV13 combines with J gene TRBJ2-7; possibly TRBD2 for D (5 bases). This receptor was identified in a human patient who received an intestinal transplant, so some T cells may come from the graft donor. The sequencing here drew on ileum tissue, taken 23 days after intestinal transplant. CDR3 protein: CASSLVGEGDAFYF. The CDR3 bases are TGTGCCAGCAGCTTAGTGGGTGAGGGAGATGCTTTTTACTTC.